This is a list of T cell receptor beta chains from one sample in a study of T-cell memory formation after mild COVID-19. MiXCR, run by TCRdb on the 5' RACE reads, gives a single entry per CDR3 protein. The sample has roughly 280,000 distinct CDR3 sequences; 7.5% to 9.5% are singletons. The specimen sequenced was PBMCs or a T cell subset sorted from them (not recorded which). These receptors came from a man younger than 30 who had mild COVID-19 (a few samples of this study predate the infection). Cell type and time point are not known. The CDR3 runs from the conserved cysteine through the conserved F or W. The order of the fields is CDR3 length, D gene, J gene, clone size, V gene, CDR3 protein, CDR3 DNA. The D gene is left open where the match is weak. Not every row has a clone size; where given, it reads once, few, many or a size class.

15,TRBD2,TRBJ2-1,NA,TRBV12-3/TRBV12-4,CASSALAGARNEQFF,TGTGCCAGCAGTGCCCTAGCGGGGGCAAGGAATGAGCAGTTCTTC
14,TRBD1,TRBJ1-1,NA,TRBV5-1,CASSVGTGGTEAFF,TGCGCCAGCAGCGTTGGGACAGGGGGCACTGAAGCTTTCTTT
16,NA,TRBJ2-2,many,TRBV21-1,CASSKALAGNTGELFF,TGTGCCAGCAGCAAAGCGCTAGCGGGGAACACCGGGGAGCTGTTTTTT
15,NA,TRBJ1-5,NA,TRBV5-6,CASSWGDGDGQPQHF,TGTGCCAGCAGCTGGGGGGATGGGGATGGTCAGCCCCAGCATTTT
20,NA,TRBJ2-4,few,TRBV5-1,CASSFDPTTGTFLAKNIQYF,TGCGCCAGCAGCTTCGATCCAACGACAGGAACCTTTCTAGCCAAAAACATTCAGTACTTC
13,NA,TRBJ2-3,NA,TRBV5-1,CASSPGPAGTQYF,TGCGCCAGCAGCCCGGGACCTGCCGGTACGCAGTATTTT
16,NA,TRBJ1-1,few,TRBV5-1,CASSSTPGHINTEAFF,TGCGCCAGCAGCTCGACTCCGGGACATATAAACACTGAAGCTTTCTTT
13,NA,TRBJ2-2,few,TRBV5-1,CASSLILTGELFF,TGCGCCAGCAGCTTGATTTTAACCGGGGAGCTGTTTTTT
13,NA,TRBJ1-2,NA,TRBV12-3/TRBV12-4,CASSFRPAGGYTF,TGTGCCAGCAGTTTTCGGCCAGCCGGAGGCTACACCTTC
15,TRBD1,TRBJ1-2,NA,TRBV20-1,CSARVWGTGNYGYTF,TGCAGTGCTAGAGTTTGGGGGACAGGAAACTATGGCTACACCTTC
13,NA,TRBJ2-1,NA,TRBV18,CASSPPGENEQFF,TGTGCCAGCTCACCCCCCGGGGAGAATGAGCAGTTCTTC
13,TRBD1,TRBJ1-4,few,TRBV20-1,CSAKTGSNEKLFF,TGCAGTGCCAAGACAGGGAGTAATGAAAAACTGTTTTTT
12,TRBD2,TRBJ2-7,NA,TRBV20-1,CSASGLAYEQYF,TGCAGTGCTAGCGGACTAGCCTACGAGCAGTACTTC
16,TRBD2,TRBJ2-5,few,TRBV10-3,CAISESGLAGEETQYF,TGTGCCATCAGTGAGTCGGGGCTAGCGGGGGAAGAGACCCAGTACTTC
14,TRBD1,TRBJ1-6,few,TRBV27,CASSFGTGDSPLHF,TGTGCCAGCAGTTTCGGGACAGGAGATTCACCCCTCCACTTT
15,TRBD1,TRBJ1-5,many,TRBV7-2,CASSLGGQGDQPQHF,TGTGCCAGCAGCTTAGGGGGACAGGGTGATCAGCCCCAGCATTTT
14,TRBD2,TRBJ2-5,NA,TRBV7-2,CASSRGGGQETQYF,TGTGCCAGCAGCCGGGGGGGTGGACAAGAGACCCAGTACTTC
15,TRBD1,TRBJ2-7,NA,TRBV6-5,CASSYLGTGGDEQYF,TGTGCCAGCAGTTACCTCGGGACAGGGGGCGACGAGCAGTACTTC
15,TRBD2,TRBJ2-3,many,TRBV11-2,CASSLGTSGGDTQYF,TGTGCCAGCAGCTTAGGGACTAGCGGGGGAGATACGCAGTATTTT
15,NA,TRBJ2-5,many,TRBV5-6,CASSPLSGAQETQYF,TGTGCCAGCAGTCCGCTGTCGGGGGCCCAAGAGACCCAGTACTTC
14,NA,TRBJ2-3,NA,TRBV7-2,CASSLERGPDTQYF,TGTGCCAGCAGCTTAGAGCGAGGACCTGATACGCAGTATTTT
16,TRBD2,TRBJ2-7,many,TRBV5-1,CASTPSPTGGANRQYF,TGCGCCAGCACCCCTTCGCCTACGGGGGGGGCGAACCGGCAGTACTTC
16,NA,TRBJ2-2,NA,TRBV9,CASTPVQGGLVGELFF,TGTGCCAGCACCCCTGTTCAGGGGGGGCTGGTCGGGGAGCTGTTTTTT
14,TRBD1,TRBJ1-1,NA,TRBV5-4,CASSRRDRDTEAFF,TGTGCCAGCAGCCGCCGGGACAGGGACACTGAAGCTTTCTTT
16,NA,TRBJ1-5,NA,TRBV2,CASSDSAGIGNQPQHF,TGTGCCAGCAGTGACTCGGCGGGTATTGGCAATCAGCCCCAGCATTTT